This T cell receptor (beta chain) is from a study of blood T cell repertoires in COVID-19. The data were produced by immunoSEQ multiplex PCR, yet TCRdb's version contains in-frame clones alone and is incomplete. This sample has roughly 140,000 clones, with almost 80% found just once. This CDR3 is 15 amino acids long. Germline V gene lookup returns CDR1 MNHEY and CDR2 SMNVEV (reference sequence). J gave up 4 bases and V 5 bases, and 7 bases lay outside the gene matches. The sample comprised peripheral blood. This TCR derives from a man in his forties or fifties with active or convalescent COVID-19. This sequence joins TRBV27 and TRBJ1-1, with 10 bases that match TRBD1. DNA of the CDR3: TGTGCCAGCAGTGCCGGGACAGGGGAGACCACTGAAGCTTTCTTT. It specifies CASSAGTGETTEAFF.